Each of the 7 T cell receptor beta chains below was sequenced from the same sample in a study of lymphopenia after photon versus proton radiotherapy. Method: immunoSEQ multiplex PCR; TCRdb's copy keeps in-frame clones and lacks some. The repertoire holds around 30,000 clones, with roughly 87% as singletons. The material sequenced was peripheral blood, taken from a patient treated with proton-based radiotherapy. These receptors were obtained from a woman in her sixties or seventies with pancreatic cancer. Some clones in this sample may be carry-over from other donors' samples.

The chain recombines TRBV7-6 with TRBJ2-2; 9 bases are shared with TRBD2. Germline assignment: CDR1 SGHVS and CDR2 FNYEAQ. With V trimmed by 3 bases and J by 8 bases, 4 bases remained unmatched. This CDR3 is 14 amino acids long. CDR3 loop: CASSLGLAVGELFF. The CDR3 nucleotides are TGTGCCAGCAGCTTGGGACTAGCAGTAGGGGAGCTGTTTTTT.

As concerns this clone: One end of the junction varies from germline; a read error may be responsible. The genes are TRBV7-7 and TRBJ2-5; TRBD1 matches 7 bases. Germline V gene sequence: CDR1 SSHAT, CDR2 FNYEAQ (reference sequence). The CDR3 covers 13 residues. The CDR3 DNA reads TGTGCTAGCAGTAAACAGGGGACGGAGACCCAGTACTTC. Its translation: CASSKQGTETQYF. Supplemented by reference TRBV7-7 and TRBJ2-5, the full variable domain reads GAGVSQSPRYKVTKRGQDVTLRCDPISSHATLYWYQQALGQGPEFLTYFNYEAQPDKSGLPSDRFSAERPEGSISTLTIQRTEQRDSAMYRCASSKQGTETQYFGPGTRLLVL.

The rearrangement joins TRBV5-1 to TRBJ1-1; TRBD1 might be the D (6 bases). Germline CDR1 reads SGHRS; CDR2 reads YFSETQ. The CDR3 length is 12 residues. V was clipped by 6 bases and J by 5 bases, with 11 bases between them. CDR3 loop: CASKQGSTEAFF. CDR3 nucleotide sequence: TGCGCCAGCAAACAGGGTTCAACTGAAGCTTTCTTT. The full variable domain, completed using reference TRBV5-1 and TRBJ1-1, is KAGVTQTPRYLIKTRGQQVTLSCSPISGHRSVSWYQQTPGQGLQFLFEYFSETQRNKGNFPGRFSGRQFSNSRSEMNVSTLELGDSALYLCASKQGSTEAFFGQGTRLTVV.

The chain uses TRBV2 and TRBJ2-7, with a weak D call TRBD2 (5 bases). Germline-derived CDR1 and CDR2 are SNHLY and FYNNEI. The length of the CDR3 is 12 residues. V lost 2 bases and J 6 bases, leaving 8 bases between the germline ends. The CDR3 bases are TGTGCCAGCAGTGAACTAGCTAGCGAGCAGTACTTC. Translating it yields CASSELASEQYF.

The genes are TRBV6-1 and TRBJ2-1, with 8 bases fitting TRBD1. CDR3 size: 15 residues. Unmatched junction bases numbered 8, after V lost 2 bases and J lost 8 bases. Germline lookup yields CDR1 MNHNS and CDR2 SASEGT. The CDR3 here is CASSEWGQVQDEQFF. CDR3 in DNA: TGTGCCAGCAGTGAATGGGGACAGGTCCAGGATGAGCAGTTCTTC.

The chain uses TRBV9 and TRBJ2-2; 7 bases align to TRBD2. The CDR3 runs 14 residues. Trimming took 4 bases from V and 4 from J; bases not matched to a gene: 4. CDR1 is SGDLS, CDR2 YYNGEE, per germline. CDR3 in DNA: TGTGCCAGCAGCCTCGGACTAGTCACCGGGGAGCTGTTTTTT. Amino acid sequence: CASSLGLVTGELFF.

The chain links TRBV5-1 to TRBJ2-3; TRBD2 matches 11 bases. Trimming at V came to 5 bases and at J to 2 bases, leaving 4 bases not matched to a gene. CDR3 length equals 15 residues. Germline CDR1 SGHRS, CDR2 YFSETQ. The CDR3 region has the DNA TGCGCCAGCAGTTCGGGACTAGCGGACACAGATACGCAGTATTTT. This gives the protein CASSSGLADTDTQYF. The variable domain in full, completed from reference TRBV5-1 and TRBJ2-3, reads KAGVTQTPRYLIKTRGQQVTLSCSPISGHRSVSWYQQTPGQGLQFLFEYFSETQRNKGNFPGRFSGRQFSNSRSEMNVSTLELGDSALYLCASSSGLADTDTQYFGPGTRLTVL.